Listed here are 30 T cell receptor beta chains from one sample, sequenced in a study of T cell repertoires in cytomegalovirus infection. From the reads, TCRdb called clonotypes with MiXCR, one entry per CDR3 protein. The sample records 700,000 to 900,000 distinct CDR3 sequences, about 27% being singletons. Antigen specificity for these receptors is unknown. The sequences come from cultured CD8+ T cells from PBMCs, collected from culture after CMV antigen stimulation. All receptors derive from a human donor in good health (CMV status not recorded). Some clones in this sample may be carry-over from other donors' samples.

This clonotype occurred many times. A much larger clone sits a single nucleotide away, making a read error possible. CDR3 protein: CASSTSSYNEQFF. The DNA of the CDR3 is TGTGCCAGCAGCACCAGCTCCTACAATGAGCAGTTCTTC. The chain is built from TRBV19 and TRBJ2-1; D uncertain. This CDR3 spans 13 amino acids. From germline, CDR1 is LNHDA and CDR2 SQIVND (reference sequence). V was clipped by 9 bases and J by 0 bases, with 9 bases between them.

This clonotype was seen only a few times. This rearrangement joins TRBV6-1 to TRBJ2-7; D is undetermined. This CDR3 is 13 amino acids long. CDR1 is MNHNS and CDR2 is SASEGT in the germline V gene. Trimming removed 5 bases from V and 1 base from J, with 9 bases in between. For the CDR3, the DNA is TGTGCCAGCAGTCCCAGCCGGTCCTACGAGCAGTACTTC. This translates into CASSPSRSYEQYF.

This sequence joins TRBV19 and TRBJ2-7, with D perhaps matching TRBD1 (5 bases). The length of the CDR3 is 16 residues. CDR1 LNHDA and CDR2 SQIVND come from the germline V gene (reference sequence). V lost 5 bases, J lost 0 bases, and 17 bases lay in between. CDR3 bases: TGTGCCAGTAGTCCGGACACCTTCCTCTTCTCCTACGAGCAGTACTTC. Its protein is CASSPDTFLFSYEQYF. The full variable domain, its missing parts supplied by reference TRBV19 and TRBJ2-7, is DGGITQSPKYLFRKEGQNVTLSCEQNLNHDAMYWYRQDPGQGLRLIYYSQIVNDFQKGDIAEGYSVSREKKESFPLTVTSAQKNPTAFYLCASSPDTFLFSYEQYFGPGTRLTVT.

The rearrangement uses TRBV19 and TRBJ1-6, with D uncertain. With 5 bases removed from V and 7 bases from J, the gap between germline ends came to 21 bases. Germline V CDR1 and CDR2: LNHDA, SQIVND (reference sequence). The length of the CDR3 is 17 residues. CDR3 DNA sequence: TGTGCCAGTAGTTGGACCGGACGGCAAGGCCCCAATTCACCCCTCCACTTT. Translated: CASSWTGRQGPNSPLHF.

The chain couples TRBV19 to TRBJ1-5; TRBD1 is a possible D gene (5 bases). In germline, CDR1 is LNHDA, CDR2 SQIVND (reference sequence). V was pared by 5 bases and J by 3 bases, with 14 bases between. The CDR3 is 15 residues long. DNA of the CDR3: TGTGCCAGTAGTCCCGGGGCCGCCATCAATCAGCCCCAGCATTTT. This sequence encodes CASSPGAAINQPQHF.

The J gene is TRBJ2-7, the V gene TRBV27; D gene unclear. This CDR3 contains 13 residues. V was shortened by 6 bases and J by 5 bases, with 14 bases between the two germline ends. Germline lookup yields CDR1 MNHEY and CDR2 SMNVEV (reference sequence). Here the CDR3 DNA reads TGTGCCAGCAGAGGATATAGGGTGGACGAGCAGTACTTC. Residues: CASRGYRVDEQYF.

This clonotype was seen only a few times. V and J are TRBV6-5 and TRBJ1-5; 9 bases line up with TRBD1. CDR1 and CDR2 (germline): MNHEY, SVGAGI. CDR3 size: 16 residues. Losses at the gene ends were 6 bases for V and 4 bases for J; bases not matched to a gene: 10. The CDR3 nucleotides are TGTGCCAGCAGCCCCAGGGACAGGGTCATAAATCAGCCCCAGCATTTT. Its protein is CASSPRDRVINQPQHF.

The chain is built from TRBV27 and TRBJ1-2, with D perhaps matching TRBD1 (5 bases). The CDR3 totals 14 residues. CDR1 and CDR2 from the germline V gene are MNHEY and SMNVEV (reference sequence). Trimming removed 8 bases from V and 3 bases from J, with 16 bases in between. The CDR3 is CASSDTGTYYGYTF. The CDR3 region has the DNA TGTGCCAGCTCTGACACCGGGACTTACTATGGCTACACCTTC.

This clonotype appeared many times. This chain links TRBV6-4 with TRBJ2-3; weak D call: TRBD2 (7 bases). The V end was cut by 2 bases, the J end by 0 bases, with 9 bases between. The CDR3 sequence is 15 residues long. Looked up from germline, CDR1 is MRHNA and CDR2 is SNTAGT. CDR3 residues: CASSDGGASTDTQYF. In DNA form, the CDR3 reads TGTGCCAGCAGTGACGGGGGGGCCAGCACAGATACGCAGTATTTT.

J is TRBJ1-2 and V is TRBV5-8; D is ambiguous. Germline CDR1 and CDR2: SGHTS and YDEGEE. With 6 bases removed from V and 2 bases from J, the gap between germline ends came to 14 bases. This CDR3 is built from 14 residues. CDR3 loop: CASNPMGINYGYTF. The CDR3 region has the DNA TGTGCCAGCAATCCCATGGGGATAAACTATGGCTACACCTTC.

The rearrangement links TRBV5-5 to TRBJ2-1, with 8 nucleotides matching TRBD1. CDR3 size: 15 residues. CDR1 is SGHKS and CDR2 is YYEKEE in the germline V gene (reference sequence). The V segment lost 4 bases and the J segment 6 bases; nucleotides outside the gene matches: 9. CDR3 DNA: TGTGCCAGCAGCGATCCGGGACAGGATGTCAATGAGCAGTTCTTC. Its translation is CASSDPGQDVNEQFF.

The chain uses TRBV4-1 and TRBJ1-2; no firm D call. Trimming took off 1 base at V and 6 bases at J, with 15 bases between the two ends. Germline V gives CDR1 MGHRA, CDR2 YSYEKL. The CDR3 totals 15 residues. The CDR3 coding sequence is TGCGCCAGCAGCCAAGGCCCCGCGGGATCGAATGGCTACACCTTC. Protein sequence: CASSQGPAGSNGYTF.

The rearrangement joins TRBV13 to TRBJ2-7, with 11 bases matching TRBD2. The CDR3 extends over 17 amino acids. Germline CDR1 and CDR2: PRHDT and FYEKMQ (reference sequence). V lost 3 bases and J lost 1; bases outside the gene matches: 8. CDR3 loop: CASSFGPGTSGSYEQYV. CDR3 coding DNA: TGTGCCAGCAGCTTTGGACCGGGGACTAGCGGTTCCTACGAGCAGTACGTC.

The chain carries TRBV5-4 and TRBJ2-7; D is undetermined. Germline assignment: CDR1 SGHNT and CDR2 YYREEE (reference sequence). V gave up 4 bases and J gave up 1 base, with 9 bases separating them. The CDR3 is 13 amino acids. The chain's CDR3 is CASSAYRSYEQYF. The CDR3 nucleotides are TGTGCCAGCAGCGCCTACCGATCCTACGAGCAGTACTTC.

The rearrangement joins TRBV6-5 to TRBJ1-6, with D uncertain. This CDR3 spans 15 amino acids. V was cut by 4 bases and J by 5 bases, with 12 bases left in between. Germline V gene data show CDR1 as MNHEY and CDR2 as SVGAGI. The CDR3 coding sequence is TGTGCCAGCAGTTTAAGGTCGCCTGATAATTCACCCCTCCACTTT. Its translation is CASSLRSPDNSPLHF.

The V gene is TRBV28, the J gene TRBJ1-1, with 9 nucleotides matching TRBD1. The germline gives CDR1 MDHEN, CDR2 SYDVKM. Trimming cost V 4 bases and J 10 bases; bases outside gene matches: 10. The CDR3 length is 14 residues. CDR3 protein: CASSSSGTGFGAFF. CDR3 DNA: TGTGCCAGCAGTTCCTCCGGGACAGGGTTTGGAGCTTTCTTT.

The J gene is TRBJ1-2, the V gene TRBV12-3 or TRBV12-4; D might be TRBD1 (6 bases). The length of the CDR3 is 12 residues. V was pared by 6 bases and J by 12 bases, with 17 bases between. Here the CDR3 reads CASRGDTDYDTF. The CDR3 DNA reads TGTGCCAGCAGGGGGGACACGGACTACGACACCTTC.

J is TRBJ2-4 and V is TRBV11-2; 7 nucleotides line up with TRBD1. This CDR3 comprises 14 residues. Trimming at V came to 5 bases and at J to 6 bases, leaving 7 bases not matched to a gene. Germline CDR1 reads SGHAT; CDR2 reads FQNNGV. For the CDR3, the DNA is TGTGCCAGCAGCGCCCCGGGACAGATAAACATTCAGTACTTC. Residues: CASSAPGQINIQYF.

This clonotype was recorded a few times. The rearrangement uses TRBV20-1 and TRBJ2-2, with D perhaps TRBD1 (5 bases). Looked up from germline, CDR1 is DFQATT and CDR2 is SNEGSKA (reference sequence). This CDR3 spans 14 amino acids. Trimming removed 0 bases at V and 5 bases at J, with 10 bases between. The CDR3 here is CSARDLGRTGELFF. The CDR3 DNA sequence: TGCAGTGCTAGAGATCTGGGGCGGACCGGGGAGCTGTTTTTT.

Ten or more counts support this clonotype. V gene TRBV7-3 combines with J gene TRBJ2-2, with D maybe TRBD1 (6 bases). Trimming took 5 bases from V and 6 from J, leaving 16 bases between them. The CDR3 totals 15 residues. Looked up from germline, CDR1 is SGHTA and CDR2 is FQGTGA. CDR3 nucleotide sequence: TGTGCCAGCAGCCCCTCGGGGACAAGTGCCGGGGAGCTGTTTTTT. Translation: CASSPSGTSAGELFF. Full variable domain (remainder filled in from reference TRBV7-3 and TRBJ2-2): GAGVSQTPSNKVTEKGKYVELRCDPISGHTALYWYRQSLGQGPEFLIYFQGTGAADDSGLPNDRFFAVRPEGSVSTLKIQRTERGDSAVYLCASSPSGTSAGELFFGEGSRLTVL.

This rearrangement joins TRBV27 to TRBJ2-1, with TRBD2 as a possible D gene (5 bases). Trimming removed 8 bases from V and 4 bases from J, with 24 bases in between. CDR3 length equals 17 residues. Germline CDR1 and CDR2: MNHEY and SMNVEV (reference sequence). CDR3 sequence: CASGPSRTRHLYNEQFF. DNA of the CDR3: TGTGCCAGCGGCCCGTCCCGAACTAGACACCTATACAATGAGCAGTTCTTC.

This clonotype was detected a few times. The V gene is TRBV12-3 or TRBV12-4, the J gene TRBJ1-6; the D is unclear. The CDR3 totals 14 residues. Trimming left V 2 bases short and J 6 bases short, with 8 bases between. The CDR3 sequence: CASSLSGSNSPLHF. The CDR3 coding sequence is TGTGCCAGCAGTTTATCCGGGTCTAATTCACCCCTCCACTTT.

V gene TRBV12-3 or TRBV12-4 combines with J gene TRBJ2-4, with 7 nucleotides matching TRBD1. This CDR3 is 16 amino acids long. V lost 3 bases and J lost 2; bases outside the gene matches: 7. CDR3 DNA sequence: TGTGCCAGCAGTTTCGGGACAGAAAGGACCAAAAACATTCAGTACTTC. Its protein product is CASSFGTERTKNIQYF.

This clonotype was found a few times. This chain joins TRBV12-3 or TRBV12-4 and TRBJ2-1, with a tentative D call TRBD1 (5 bases). This CDR3 has 15 residues. The V end lost 3 bases, the J end lost 3 bases, and 12 bases lay between the germline ends. The CDR3 nucleotides read TGTGCCAGCAGTTTCTTAGACAGCTTCTACAATGAGCAGTTCTTC. Its protein product is CASSFLDSFYNEQFF.

This clonotype was counted only a few times. V and J are TRBV4-1 and TRBJ2-3; D is unresolved. V was cut by 3 bases and J by 5 bases, with 9 bases left in between. Germline CDR1 MGHRA, CDR2 YSYEKL. This CDR3 comprises 13 residues. CDR3 in DNA: TGCGCCAGCAGCCATATTGGCGAAGATACGCAGTATTTT. It translates to CASSHIGEDTQYF.

V usage is TRBV20-1 and J usage is TRBJ1-1; no firm D call. The ends were cut back, 2 bases at V and 6 bases at J, with 13 bases in the middle. The CDR3 loop spans 13 amino acids. The germline gives CDR1 DFQATT, CDR2 SNEGSKA (reference sequence). The CDR3 is CSARTSNYAEAFF. The CDR3, as DNA: TGCAGTGCTAGAACCAGTAACTACGCTGAAGCTTTCTTT.

The chain uses TRBV20-1 and TRBJ2-7; 8 positions agree with TRBD2. This CDR3 comprises 16 residues. Germline V gene data show CDR1 as DFQATT and CDR2 as SNEGSKA (reference sequence). Germline trimming cut 1 base from V and 3 bases from J; bases unmatched to any gene: 11. CDR3 nucleotides: TGCAGTGCTAGAGTTTTTATGGCTAGCGGGTACTACGAGCAGTACTTC. Protein product: CSARVFMASGYYEQYF.

The J gene is TRBJ2-2, the V gene TRBV7-6; D remains ambiguous. Trimming removed 3 bases at V and 5 bases at J, with 16 bases between. The CDR3 runs to 16 residues. Germline CDR1 is SGHVS and CDR2 is FNYEAQ. The DNA for the CDR3 is TGTGCCAGCAGCTTCTTAGGTTCGGTTTATACCGGGGAGCTGTTTTTT. Residues: CASSFLGSVYTGELFF. The whole variable domain, remainder taken from reference TRBV7-6 and TRBJ2-2, is GAGVSQSPRYKVTKRGQDVALRCDPISGHVSLYWYRQALGQGPEFLTYFNYEAQQDKSGLPNDRFSAERPEGSISTLTIQRTEQRDSAMYRCASSFLGSVYTGELFFGEGSRLTVL.

This clonotype was counted between two and nine times. V gene TRBV20-1 combines with J gene TRBJ2-1, with 8 nucleotides matching TRBD2. The germline V gene encodes CDR1 DFQATT and CDR2 SNEGSKA (reference sequence). V was pared by 5 bases and J by 7 bases, with 16 bases of the junction left unmatched. This CDR3 is 16 amino acids long. CDR3 sequence reads: CSAGERTSPIRNEQFF. For the CDR3, the DNA is TGCAGTGCTGGGGAAAGGACTAGCCCTATACGGAATGAGCAGTTCTTC.

Only a few counts were recorded for this clonotype. The chain employs TRBV7-9 and TRBJ2-2, with 12 positions matching TRBD2. Germline lookup yields CDR1 SEHNR and CDR2 FQNEAQ (reference sequence). This CDR3 comprises 16 residues. The V gene end was trimmed by 7 bases and the J gene end by 1 base; junction bases not matched to a gene: 4. Here the CDR3 reads CASIQTSGRNTGELFF. In DNA form, the CDR3 reads TGTGCCAGCATCCAGACTAGCGGGAGGAACACCGGGGAGCTGTTTTTT.